Presented here are 16 T cell receptor beta chains from one specimen sequenced in a study of graft-versus-host responses after intestinal transplantation. Time point specified: postoperative day 105 after intestinal transplantation (dayNNNN = postoperative day). TCRdb's table, derived via immunoSEQ multiplex PCR, lists solely in-frame clones and lacks some. The sample has 12,000 or so clones; approximately 89% are singletons. The source was PBMCs, collected 105 days after intestinal transplantation. The receptors originated from a human patient who received an intestinal transplant, so some T cells may come from the graft donor.

This sequence joins TRBV7-2 and TRBJ1-4, with D hard to call. V lost 1 base to trimming and J lost 5 bases, with 5 bases between them. Germline values: CDR1 SGHTA, CDR2 FQGNSA. The CDR3 totals 13 residues. Written as DNA, the CDR3 is TGTGCCAGCAGCTTAGGCCGAAATGAAAAACTGTTTTTT. Translation gives CASSLGRNEKLFF.

The chain is built from TRBV27 and TRBJ2-7, with 8 positions matching TRBD1. The V gene's germline CDR1 is MNHEY and CDR2 SMNVEV (reference sequence). The CDR3 spans 13 residues. Trimming cost V 3 bases and J 3 bases; bases outside gene matches: 1. The CDR3 DNA sequence: TGTGCCAGCAGTTTTGGACAGGGCTACGAGCAGTACTTC. This encodes CASSFGQGYEQYF.

This sequence joins TRBV9 and TRBJ1-2, with a tentative D call TRBD1 (5 bases). The CDR3 covers 14 residues. Trimming removed 2 bases at V and 3 bases at J, with 11 bases between. The germline CDR1 and CDR2 sequences are SGDLS and YYNGEE. CDR3 sequence: CASSVHGGHYGYTF. DNA of the CDR3: TGTGCCAGCAGCGTCCACGGGGGTCACTATGGCTACACCTTC.

The chain carries TRBV6-4 and TRBJ2-3, with D hard to call. V lost 3 bases and J lost 2, with 12 bases in between. CDR1 and CDR2 from the germline V gene are MRHNA and SNTAGT. This CDR3 is 15 amino acids long. The CDR3 nucleotides read TGTGCCAGCAGTGAAGGCAGAGAAATCACAGATACGCAGTATTTT. It specifies CASSEGREITDTQYF.

The chain joins TRBV30 to TRBJ2-7; D is ambiguous. The CDR3 length is 11 residues. Trimming took off 0 bases at V and 2 bases at J, with 2 bases between the two ends. The germline V gene encodes CDR1 GTSNPN and CDR2 SVGIG (reference sequence). The CDR3 nucleotides read TGTGCCTGGAGTGTAACCTACGAGCAGTACTTC. Translation gives CAWSVTYEQYF. Together with reference TRBV30 and TRBJ2-7, the CDR3 gives the full variable domain: SQTIHQWPATLVQPVGSPLSLECTVEGTSNPNLYWYRQAAGRGLQLLFYSVGIGQISSEVPQNLSASRPQDRQFILSSKKLLLSDSGFYLCAWSVTYEQYFGPGTRLTVT.

On this clone itself: A far larger clone is one nucleotide away, so this likely arose from a read error. The rearrangement joins TRBV13 to TRBJ2-3; no definite D call. There are 13 residues in the CDR3. CDR1 and CDR2 (germline): PRHDT, FYEKMQ (reference sequence). The CDR3 nucleotides read TGTGCCAGAAGCTTAGTCAGGACAGATACGCAGTATTTT. Protein product: CARSLVRTDTQYF.

The chain has TRBV25-1 and TRBJ2-5; no definite D call. V was trimmed by 1 base and J by 4 bases, leaving 7 bases between them. Germline V gene data show CDR1 as MGHDK and CDR2 as SYGVNS. The CDR3 totals 13 residues. This CDR3 reads CASSEWAIETQYF. CDR3 coding DNA: TGTGCCAGCAGTGAATGGGCGATAGAGACCCAGTACTTC.

The chain has TRBV7-9 and TRBJ2-3; possibly TRBD1 for D (6 bases). Germline CDR1 is SEHNR and CDR2 is FQNEAQ (reference sequence). The CDR3 is 17 residues long. Trimming left V 5 bases short and J 4 bases short, with 22 bases between. This CDR3 reads CASSRNPIQGRSDTQYF. The CDR3 DNA reads as TGTGCCAGCAGCAGGAATCCGATACAGGGTCGGTCAGATACGCAGTATTTT.

This clone appeared a single time. The V gene is TRBV25-1, the J gene TRBJ1-2; no firm D call. Trimming pared 4 bases from V and 1 base from J, leaving 4 bases between. The germline V gene encodes CDR1 MGHDK and CDR2 SYGVNS. The CDR3 is 12 amino acids. CDR3 residues: CASSGNNYGYTF. In DNA, the CDR3 is TGTGCCAGCAGTGGAAATAACTATGGCTACACCTTC.

This clone has a handful of counts. This chain connects TRBV6-4 to TRBJ1-3, with D unclear. Deletions cut 0 bases from V and 0 bases from J, with 12 bases between. There are 17 residues in the CDR3. Germline V CDR1 and CDR2: MRHNA, SNTAGT. CDR3 nucleotide sequence: TGTGCCAGCAGTGACTCGAGGCGGACCTCCTCTGGAAACACCATATATTTT. Its protein product is CASSDSRRTSSGNTIYF.

This sequence joins TRBV4-1 and TRBJ2-7, with D perhaps matching TRBD2 (5 bases). From germline, CDR1 is MGHRA and CDR2 YSYEKL. This CDR3 comprises 18 residues. Trimming left V 4 bases short and J 2 bases short, with 24 bases between. For the CDR3, the DNA is TGCGCCAGCAGCCCCCCGGGAAAACTCCAAACCGGGACCTACGAGCAGTACTTC. Translation gives CASSPPGKLQTGTYEQYF.

The chain joins TRBV19 to TRBJ2-1, with D possibly matching TRBD1 (6 bases). Germline loops: CDR1 LNHDA, CDR2 SQIVND (reference sequence). The CDR3 totals 17 residues. Trimming pared 2 bases from V and 0 bases from J, leaving 14 bases between. CDR3 nucleotides: TGTGCCAGTAGTATATCCCTCACAGGGAGCTCCTACAATGAGCAGTTCTTC. Residues: CASSISLTGSSYNEQFF.

The chain recombines TRBV18 with TRBJ2-3, with D uncertain. Germline-derived CDR1 and CDR2 are KGHSH and LQKENI. The CDR3 runs to 12 residues. Trimming took 5 bases from V and 5 from J, leaving 8 bases between them. The DNA of the CDR3 is TGTGCCAGCTCATCCGGCGTAGATACGCAGTATTTT. It translates to CASSSGVDTQYF.

CDR3 DNA: TGCAGCGTTGAGGGGGGGGCAGATGGCTACACCTTC. Protein sequence: CSVEGGADGYTF. V is TRBV29-1 and J is TRBJ1-2, with D possibly matching TRBD1 (6 bases). The CDR3 totals 12 residues. V was clipped by 3 bases and J by 6 bases, with 11 bases between them. The V gene's germline CDR1 is SQVTM and CDR2 ANQGSEA.

The V gene is TRBV9, the J gene TRBJ2-5; D gene uncertain. The V gene's germline CDR1 is SGDLS and CDR2 YYNGEE. The CDR3 runs 13 residues. The ends were cut back, 4 bases at V and 3 bases at J, with 10 bases in the middle. In nucleotides, the CDR3 is TGTGCCAGCAGCCCAGACTTGGAAGAGACCCAGTACTTC. Its translation: CASSPDLEETQYF. The whole variable domain, remainder taken from reference TRBV9 and TRBJ2-5, is DSGVTQTPKHLITATGQRVTLRCSPRSGDLSVYWYQQSLDQGLQFLIQYYNGEERAKGNILERFSAQQFPDLHSELNLSSLELGDSALYFCASSPDLEETQYFGPGTRLLVL.

The CDR3 reads CASSALAGGYNEQFF. CDR3 bases: TGTGCCAGCAGCGCCCTAGCGGGGGGCTACAATGAGCAGTTCTTC. The rearrangement links TRBV7-3 to TRBJ2-1; 11 nucleotides line up with TRBD2. The J segment lost 3 bases and the V segment lost 5 bases, leaving 3 bases of the junction unmatched. This CDR3 has 15 amino acids. From germline, CDR1 is SGHTA and CDR2 FQGTGA.